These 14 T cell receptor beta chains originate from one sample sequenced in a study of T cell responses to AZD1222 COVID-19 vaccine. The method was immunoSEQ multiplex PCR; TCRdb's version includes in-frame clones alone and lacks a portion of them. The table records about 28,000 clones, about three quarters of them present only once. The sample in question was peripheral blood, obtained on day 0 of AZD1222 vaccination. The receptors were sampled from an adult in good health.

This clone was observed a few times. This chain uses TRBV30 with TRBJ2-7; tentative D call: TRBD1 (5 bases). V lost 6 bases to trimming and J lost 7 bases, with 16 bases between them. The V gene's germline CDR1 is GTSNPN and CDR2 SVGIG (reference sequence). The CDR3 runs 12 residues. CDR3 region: CACSRGQGEQYV. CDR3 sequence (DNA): TGTGCCTGCAGTAGAGGACAAGGGGAGCAGTACGTC.

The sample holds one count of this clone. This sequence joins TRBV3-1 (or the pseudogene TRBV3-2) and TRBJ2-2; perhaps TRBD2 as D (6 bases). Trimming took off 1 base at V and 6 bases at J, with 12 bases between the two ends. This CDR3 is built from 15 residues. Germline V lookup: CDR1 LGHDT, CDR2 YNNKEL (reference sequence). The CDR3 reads CASSQVGTYSGELFF. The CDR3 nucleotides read TGTGCCAGCAGCCAAGTAGGGACTTACTCCGGGGAGCTGTTTTTT.

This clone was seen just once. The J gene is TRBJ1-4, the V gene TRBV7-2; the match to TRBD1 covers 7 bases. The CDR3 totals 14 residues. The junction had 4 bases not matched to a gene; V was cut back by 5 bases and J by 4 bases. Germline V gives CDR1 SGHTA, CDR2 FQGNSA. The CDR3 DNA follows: TGTGCCAGCAGCCCACAGGGGAGTAATGAAAAACTGTTTTTT. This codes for CASSPQGSNEKLFF.

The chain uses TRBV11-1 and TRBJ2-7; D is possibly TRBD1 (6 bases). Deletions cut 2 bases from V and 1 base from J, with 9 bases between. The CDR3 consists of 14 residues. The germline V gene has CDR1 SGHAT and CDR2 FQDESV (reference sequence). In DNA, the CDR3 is TGTGCCAGCAGCTTACGACAGGAGTCCTACGAGCAGTACGTC. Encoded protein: CASSLRQESYEQYV.

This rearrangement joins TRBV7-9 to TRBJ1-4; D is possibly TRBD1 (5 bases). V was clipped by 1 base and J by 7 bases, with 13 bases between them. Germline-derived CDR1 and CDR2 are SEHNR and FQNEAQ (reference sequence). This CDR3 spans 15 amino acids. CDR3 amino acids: CASSLDPGLFEKLFF. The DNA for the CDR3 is TGTGCCAGCAGCTTAGATCCGGGACTTTTTGAAAAACTGTTTTTT.

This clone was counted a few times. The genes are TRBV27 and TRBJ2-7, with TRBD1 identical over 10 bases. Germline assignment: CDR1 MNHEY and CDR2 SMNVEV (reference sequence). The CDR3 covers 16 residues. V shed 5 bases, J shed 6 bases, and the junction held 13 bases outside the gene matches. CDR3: CASSRRPGQGIGEQYF. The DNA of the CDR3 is TGTGCCAGCAGTCGACGACCGGGACAGGGGATTGGCGAGCAGTACTTC.

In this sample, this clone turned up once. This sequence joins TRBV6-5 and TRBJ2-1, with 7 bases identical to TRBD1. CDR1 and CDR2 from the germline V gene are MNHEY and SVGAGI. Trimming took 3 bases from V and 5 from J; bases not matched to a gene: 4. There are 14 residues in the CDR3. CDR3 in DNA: TGTGCCAGCAGTTATGGGACAGCCAACAATGAGCAGTTCTTC. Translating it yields CASSYGTANNEQFF.

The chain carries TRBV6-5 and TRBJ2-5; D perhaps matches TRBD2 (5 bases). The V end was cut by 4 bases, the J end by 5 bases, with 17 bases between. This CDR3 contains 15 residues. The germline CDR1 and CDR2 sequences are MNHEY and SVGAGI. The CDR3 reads CASSSGLAHRETQYF. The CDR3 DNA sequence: TGTGCCAGCAGTTCCGGACTGGCCCATCGGGAGACCCAGTACTTC.

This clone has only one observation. CDR3 DNA sequence: TGTGCCATCAGGAGCGGGGTGGGGACAGGGAGCGGCTACACCTTC. It is translated as CAIRSGVGTGSGYTF. The V call is TRBV10-3, the J call TRBJ1-2, with 9 bases lining up with TRBD1. Germline V lookup: CDR1 ENHRY, CDR2 SYGVKD. CDR3 length: 15 amino acids. J lost 8 bases, V lost 6 bases, and 13 bases had no gene match.

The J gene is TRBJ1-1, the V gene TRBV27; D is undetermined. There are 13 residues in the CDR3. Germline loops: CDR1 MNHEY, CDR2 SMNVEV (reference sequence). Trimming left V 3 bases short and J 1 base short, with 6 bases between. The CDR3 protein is CASSFLENTEAFF. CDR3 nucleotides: TGTGCCAGCAGTTTCCTCGAGAACACTGAAGCTTTCTTT.

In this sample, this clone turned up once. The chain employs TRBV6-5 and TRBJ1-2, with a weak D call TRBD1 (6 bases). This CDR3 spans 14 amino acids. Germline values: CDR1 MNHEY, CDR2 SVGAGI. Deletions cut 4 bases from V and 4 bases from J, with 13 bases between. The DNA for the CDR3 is TGTGCCAGCAGTTCTACAGGGCCCTTCTATGGCTACACCTTC. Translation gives CASSSTGPFYGYTF.

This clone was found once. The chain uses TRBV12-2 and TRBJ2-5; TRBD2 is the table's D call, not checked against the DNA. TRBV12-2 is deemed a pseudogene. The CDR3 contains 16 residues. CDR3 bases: TGTGCAAGTCGCCTAGGACTAGCGGGGGGCAAAGAGACCCAGTACTTC. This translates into CASRLGLAGGKETQYF.

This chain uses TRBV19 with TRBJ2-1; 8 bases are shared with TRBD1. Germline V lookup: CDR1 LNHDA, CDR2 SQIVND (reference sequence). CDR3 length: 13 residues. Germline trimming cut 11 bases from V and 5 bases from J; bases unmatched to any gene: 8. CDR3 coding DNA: TGTGCCTCCTGGGACAGGAATGACAATGAGCAGTTCTTC. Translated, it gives CASWDRNDNEQFF.

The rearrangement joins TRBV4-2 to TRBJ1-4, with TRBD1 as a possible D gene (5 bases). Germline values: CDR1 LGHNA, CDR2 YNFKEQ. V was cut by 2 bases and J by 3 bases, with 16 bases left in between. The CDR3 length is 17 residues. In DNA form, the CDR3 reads TGTGCCAGCAGCCAAAACGCTCAGGGTGCATCTAATGAAAAACTGTTTTTT. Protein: CASSQNAQGASNEKLFF.